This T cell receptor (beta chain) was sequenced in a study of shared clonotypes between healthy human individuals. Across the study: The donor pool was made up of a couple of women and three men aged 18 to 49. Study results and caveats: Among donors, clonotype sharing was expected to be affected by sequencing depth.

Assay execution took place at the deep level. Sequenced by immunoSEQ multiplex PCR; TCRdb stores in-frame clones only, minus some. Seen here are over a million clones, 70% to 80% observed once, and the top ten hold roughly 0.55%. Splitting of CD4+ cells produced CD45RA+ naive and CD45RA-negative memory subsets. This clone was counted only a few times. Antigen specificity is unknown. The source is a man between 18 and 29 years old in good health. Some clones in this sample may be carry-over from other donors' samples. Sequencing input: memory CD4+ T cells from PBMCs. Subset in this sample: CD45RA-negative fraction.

CDR3 DNA: TGTGCCAGCAGCCCACAGGACAGCGGGGCCTACAATGAGCAGTTCTTC. This translates into CASSPQDSGAYNEQFF. The chain carries TRBV7-2 and TRBJ2-1; the D gene is possibly TRBD2 (7 bases). CDR1 is SGHTA and CDR2 is FQGNSA in the germline V gene. Trimming pared 5 bases from V and 2 bases from J, leaving 16 bases between. The CDR3 spans 16 residues.